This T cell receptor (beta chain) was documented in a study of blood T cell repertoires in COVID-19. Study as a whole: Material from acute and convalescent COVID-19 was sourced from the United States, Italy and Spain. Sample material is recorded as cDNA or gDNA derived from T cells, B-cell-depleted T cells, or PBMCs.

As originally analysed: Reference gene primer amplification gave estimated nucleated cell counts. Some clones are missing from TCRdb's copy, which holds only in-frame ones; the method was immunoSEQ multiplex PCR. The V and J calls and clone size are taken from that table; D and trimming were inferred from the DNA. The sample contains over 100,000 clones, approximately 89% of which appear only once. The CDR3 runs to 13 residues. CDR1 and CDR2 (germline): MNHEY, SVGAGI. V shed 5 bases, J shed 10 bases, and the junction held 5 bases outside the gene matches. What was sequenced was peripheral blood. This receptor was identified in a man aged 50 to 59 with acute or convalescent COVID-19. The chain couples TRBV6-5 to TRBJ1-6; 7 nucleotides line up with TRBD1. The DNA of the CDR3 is TGTGCCAGCAGTACACAGGGGAGGTCACCCCTCCACTTT. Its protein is CASSTQGRSPLHF.